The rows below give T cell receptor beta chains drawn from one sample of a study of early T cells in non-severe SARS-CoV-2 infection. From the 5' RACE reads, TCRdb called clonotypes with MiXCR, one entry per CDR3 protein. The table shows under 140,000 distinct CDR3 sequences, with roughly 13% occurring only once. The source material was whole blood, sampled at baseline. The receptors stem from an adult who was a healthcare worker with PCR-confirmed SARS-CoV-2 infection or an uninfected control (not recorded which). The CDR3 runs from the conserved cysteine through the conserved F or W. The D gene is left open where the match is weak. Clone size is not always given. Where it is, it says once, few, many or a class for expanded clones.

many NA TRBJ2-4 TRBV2 TGTGCCAGCAGTTACGGCGCAGACATTCAGTACTTC CASSYGADIQYF
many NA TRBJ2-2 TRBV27 TGTGCCAGCAGCCAAAAAAAAGACACAGGGCCGCAAATTAACACCGGGGAGCTGTTTTTT CASSQKKDTGPQINTGELFF
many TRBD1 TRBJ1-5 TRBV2 TGTGCCAGCAGTTTACAGGGGGCGGATCAGCCCCAGCATTTT CASSLQGADQPQHF
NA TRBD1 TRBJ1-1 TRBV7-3 TGTGCCAGCAGCTTAACAGCAGGGGGCACTGAAGCTTTCTTT CASSLTAGGTEAFF
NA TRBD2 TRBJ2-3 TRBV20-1 TGCAGTGCTTTCCGGCTGAGCGGGGGAATCAGAGATACGCAGTATTTT CSAFRLSGGIRDTQYF
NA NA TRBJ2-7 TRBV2 TGTGCCAGCAGTGTTGGGGGGCCCCCCTACGAGCAGTACTTC CASSVGGPPYEQYF
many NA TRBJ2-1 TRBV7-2 TGTGCCAGCAGCTTCCCCTACAATGAGCAGTTCTTC CASSFPYNEQFF
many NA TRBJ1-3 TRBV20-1 TGCAGTGCTAATGAAATCCCTGGAAACACCATATATTTT CSANEIPGNTIYF
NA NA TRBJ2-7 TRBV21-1 TGTGCCAGCAGCAAAGGACTTGTCAGGGACAGGGGGCAGTACGAGCAGTACTTC CASSKGLVRDRGQYEQYF
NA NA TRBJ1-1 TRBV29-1 TGCAGCGTTGAAGATCCTCCAAACACTGAAGCTTTCTTT CSVEDPPNTEAFF
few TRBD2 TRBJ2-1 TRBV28 TGTGCCAGCAGTTTCGCGGGAGGCTACAATGAGCAGTTCTTC CASSFAGGYNEQFF
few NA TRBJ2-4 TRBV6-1 TGTGCCAGCATCCCACAAAGCGGTTATATTCAGTACTTC CASIPQSGYIQYF
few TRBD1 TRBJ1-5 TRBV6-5 TGTGCCAGCAGGAGACAGGGCAATAGCAATCAGCCCCAGCATTTT CASRRQGNSNQPQHF
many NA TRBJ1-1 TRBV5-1 TGCGCCAGCAGCCCGGGAGACAGGAAAGCCATAGACACTGAAGCTTTCTTT CASSPGDRKAIDTEAFF
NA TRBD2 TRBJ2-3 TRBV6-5 TGTGCCAGCAGTTCCTCACTAGCGGGAGTAACAGATACGCAGTATTTT CASSSSLAGVTDTQYF
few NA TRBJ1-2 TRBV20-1 TGCAGTGCTGTCCCCCCTTTTGGGCCGGATGGCTACACCTTC CSAVPPFGPDGYTF
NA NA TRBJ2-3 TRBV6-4 TGTGCCAGCAGTGTCGGATCCTCACCTGACACAGATACGCAGTATTTT CASSVGSSPDTDTQYF
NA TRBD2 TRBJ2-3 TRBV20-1 TGCAGTGCCTCGGGGGGGAACACAGATACGCAGTATTTT CSASGGNTDTQYF
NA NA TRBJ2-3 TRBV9 TGTGCCAGCAGTCAGCGGACCAGCACAGATACGCAGTATTTT CASSQRTSTDTQYF
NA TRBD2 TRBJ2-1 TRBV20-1 TGCAGTGCTAGGACTAGCGGCAATGAGCAGTTCTTC CSARTSGNEQFF
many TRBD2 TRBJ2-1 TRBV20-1 TGCAGTGCTAGGGGACTAGCGGGAGTGGGGAATGAGCAGTTCTTC CSARGLAGVGNEQFF
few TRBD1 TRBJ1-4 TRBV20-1 TGCAGTGCTAGTAGCCCAGGGGGTCCAACTAATGAAAAACTGTTTTTT CSASSPGGPTNEKLFF
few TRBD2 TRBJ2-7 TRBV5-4 TGTGCCAGCAGAACCGGGGGGGGAGTTTCAATTGGCTACGAGCAGTACTTC CASRTGGGVSIGYEQYF
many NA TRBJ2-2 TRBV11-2 TGTGCCAGCAGCTTAGACCCAAACCCCGGGGAGCTGTTTTTT CASSLDPNPGELFF
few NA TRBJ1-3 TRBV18 TGTGCCAGCTCACCCCAAGTCACTGGAAACACCATATATTTT CASSPQVTGNTIYF
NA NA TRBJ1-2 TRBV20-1 TGCAGTGCTAGACGTGATTCTTATGGCTACACCTTC CSARRDSYGYTF
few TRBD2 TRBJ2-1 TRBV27 TGTGCCAGCGGGTCTAGCGGGGTGTACAATGAGCAGTTCTTC CASGSSGVYNEQFF
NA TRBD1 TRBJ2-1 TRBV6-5 TGTGCCAGCAGTTACTCGAAAGTGGGACAGGGGGCTTGGAATGAGCAGTTCTTC CASSYSKVGQGAWNEQFF
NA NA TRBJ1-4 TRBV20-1 TGCAGTGCTAGAAGGGGGGAAAAACTGTTTTTT CSARRGEKLFF
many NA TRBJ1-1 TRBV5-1 TGCGCCAGCAGCTTGTTTTCTGGGGTGAACACTGAAGCTTTCTTT CASSLFSGVNTEAFF
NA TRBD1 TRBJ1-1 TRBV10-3 TGTGCCATCGGGGGACAGGGAGGGCCAAGAACTGAAGCTTTCTTT CAIGGQGGPRTEAFF
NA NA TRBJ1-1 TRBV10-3 TGTGCCATCAGCGCGATCGAGTCCACTGAAGCTTTCTTT CAISAIESTEAFF
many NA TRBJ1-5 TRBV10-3 TGTGCCATCAGTGAGTCGAAGGGTCATAGCAATCAGCCCCAGCATTTT CAISESKGHSNQPQHF
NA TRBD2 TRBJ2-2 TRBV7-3 TGTGCCAGCAGCTTTTCCGCGGGAGGCACCGGGGAGCTTTTTTTT CASSFSAGGTGELFF
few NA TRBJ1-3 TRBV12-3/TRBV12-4 TGTGCCAGCAGCCCGCCGAGAGGGGCTGGAAACACCATATATTTT CASSPPRGAGNTIYF
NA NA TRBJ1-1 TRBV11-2 TGTGCCAGCAGTCCCGGCGGGAGCCATGGGGCTTTCTTT CASSPGGSHGAFF
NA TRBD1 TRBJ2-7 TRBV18 TGTGCCAGCTCACCGGGGACAGGGATAACCTACGAGCAGTACTTC CASSPGTGITYEQYF
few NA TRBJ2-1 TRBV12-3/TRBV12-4 TGTGCCAGCAATTCGCCGGGACACAACAATGAGCAGTTCTTC CASNSPGHNNEQFF
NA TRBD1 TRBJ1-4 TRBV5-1 TGCGCCAGCAGTTACGGGGACAGTCAGAATGAAAAACTGTTTTTT CASSYGDSQNEKLFF
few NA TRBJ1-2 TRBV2 TGTGCCAGCAGTGATTGGGAAAACCGAAATCCCAAAGCTAACTATGGCTACACCTTC CASSDWENRNPKANYGYTF
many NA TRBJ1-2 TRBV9 TGTGCCAGCAGCTCCCCTCTGGGCGGCGTCTATGGCTACACCTTC CASSSPLGGVYGYTF
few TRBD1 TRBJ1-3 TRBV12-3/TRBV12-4 TGTGCCAGCACCTCGACAGGGACTGGAAACACCATATATTTT CASTSTGTGNTIYF
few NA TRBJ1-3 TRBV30 TGTGCTACCAATTTCCGGAGGGACACCATATATTTT CATNFRRDTIYF
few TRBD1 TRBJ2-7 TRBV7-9 TGTGCCAGCAGCTGGGGACAGGGCCGTTCCTACGAGCAGTACTTC CASSWGQGRSYEQYF
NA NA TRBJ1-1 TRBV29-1 TGCAGCGTTGTAGCGGGGAGGAACACTGAAGCTTTCTTT CSVVAGRNTEAFF
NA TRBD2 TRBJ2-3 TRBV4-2 TGTGCCAGCAGCCATACCACTAGCGGGTACACAGATACGCAGTATTTT CASSHTTSGYTDTQYF
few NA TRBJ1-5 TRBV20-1 TGCAGTGCTAGTAACAGGGTTAGCAATCAGCCCCAGCATTTT CSASNRVSNQPQHF
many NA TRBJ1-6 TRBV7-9 TGTGCCAGCAGCGAATGGGATACAACCAATTCACCCCTCCACTTT CASSEWDTTNSPLHF
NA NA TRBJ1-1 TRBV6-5 TGTGCCAGCAGTTACTCCTTTCGGCAATCCCCGACCCTCAGCTTCTTT CASSYSFRQSPTLSFF
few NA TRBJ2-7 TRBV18 TGTGCCAGCTCACCACCCCAGGGACAAAAATACGAGCAGTACTTC CASSPPQGQKYEQYF
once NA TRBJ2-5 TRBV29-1 TGCAGCGTTCTAGCGCGAGCAGGGGAGACCCAGTACTTC CSVLARAGETQYF
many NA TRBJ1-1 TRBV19 TGTGCCAGTATCCCAGATGGAGACGCCACTGAAGCTTTCTTT CASIPDGDATEAFF
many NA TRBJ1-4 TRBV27 TGTGCCAGCAGTTTTCTGGGGACCAATGAAAAACTGTTTTTT CASSFLGTNEKLFF
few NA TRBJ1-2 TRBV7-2 TGTGCCAGCAGGCTCGAATCCAGGCCATCCTATGGCTACACCTTC CASRLESRPSYGYTF
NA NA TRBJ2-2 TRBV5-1 TGCGCCAGCCGTATCGATAGGGGAAACACCGGGGAGCTGTTTTTT CASRIDRGNTGELFF
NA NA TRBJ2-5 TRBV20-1 TGCAGTGCCAGCCCAGGCCCGGCCGTAAAGACCCAGTACTTC CSASPGPAVKTQYF
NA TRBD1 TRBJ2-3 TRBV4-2 TGTGCCAGCAGCCAAGGACAGGGGGGAACAGATACGCAGTATTTT CASSQGQGGTDTQYF
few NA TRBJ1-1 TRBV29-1 TGCAGCGTTGAATCTGGGTCGGGTGAAGCTTTCTTT CSVESGSGEAFF